This T cell receptor (beta chain) came from a study of blood T cell repertoires in COVID-19. For the study at large: Acute-phase and convalescent COVID-19 samples originated in the United States, Italy and Spain.

The CDR3 is 12 amino acids. In germline, CDR1 is SEHNR, CDR2 FQNEAQ (reference sequence). V lost 6 bases and J lost 5, with 10 bases in between. The repertoire was sequenced with immunoSEQ multiplex PCR; TCRdb's copy has only in-frame clones and lacks some. The repertoire consists of approximately 73,000 clones, with over 65% occurring once and the leading ten covering approximately 0.8%. Sequenced material: peripheral blood. The chain links TRBV7-9 to TRBJ1-2; D gene uncertain. The clonotype originates from a woman aged 70-85 years with acute or convalescent COVID-19. The DNA of the CDR3 is TGTGCCAGCAGTACCACAGAGTATGGCTACACCTTC. It specifies CASSTTEYGYTF.